Following are 22 T cell receptor beta chains from one sample sequenced in a study of blood T cell repertoires in COVID-19. Profiled with immunoSEQ multiplex PCR; TCRdb holds only in-frame clones, not every one. The sample contains more than 150,000 clones, approximately 88% of which appear only once. Material: peripheral blood. The receptors were sampled from a woman aged 55-69 years with acute or convalescent COVID-19.

There are a few counts of this clone. The chain uses TRBV6-1 and TRBJ2-7; unclear D gene. This CDR3 is 17 amino acids long. Germline V gives CDR1 MNHNS, CDR2 SASEGT. V was trimmed by 2 bases and J by 2 bases, leaving 19 bases between them. The CDR3, as DNA: TGTGCCAGCAGTGAACGGCTAGGAACCCTTTTGCCCTACGAGCAGTACTTC. This codes for CASSERLGTLLPYEQYF.

The chain joins TRBV7-2 to TRBJ1-2, with TRBD1 matching 8 bases. CDR1 is SGHTA and CDR2 is FQGNSA in the germline V gene. V lost 5 bases, J lost 0 bases, and 5 bases stayed unmatched. CDR3 length equals 15 residues. In DNA form, the CDR3 reads TGTGCCAGCAGCCCAGGGGGCGTCTCTAACTATGGCTACACCTTC. This codes for CASSPGGVSNYGYTF.

The V call is TRBV7-3, the J call TRBJ2-2; TRBD2 is a possible D gene (6 bases). This CDR3 has 13 residues. Trimming shortened V by 3 bases and J by 6 bases, and 8 bases separated the two germline ends. Germline CDR1 and CDR2: SGHTA and FQGTGA. CDR3 region: CASSFGGPGELFF. In nucleotides, the CDR3 is TGTGCCAGCAGCTTCGGGGGTCCCGGGGAGCTGTTTTTT.

The rearrangement joins TRBV28 to TRBJ1-5, with TRBD1 as a possible D gene (5 bases). Trimming took off 6 bases at V and 2 bases at J, with 11 bases between the two ends. This CDR3 comprises 14 residues. Germline V gene data show CDR1 as MDHEN and CDR2 as SYDVKM. CDR3 sequence reads: CASSLDSGNQPQHF. In nucleotides, the CDR3 is TGTGCCAGCAGCCTTGACAGCGGCAATCAGCCCCAGCATTTT.

J is TRBJ2-5 and V is TRBV6-5, with a weak D call TRBD2 (5 bases). Germline V gene sequence: CDR1 MNHEY, CDR2 SVGAGI. The CDR3 spans 13 residues. V lost 5 bases and J 5 bases, leaving 12 bases between the germline ends. CDR3 sequence reads: CASSPAPGETQYF. CDR3 coding DNA: TGTGCCAGCAGTCCCGCCCCGGGGGAGACCCAGTACTTC.

The V call is TRBV5-1, the J call TRBJ1-2; a weak D match, TRBD1 (6 bases). The V end lost 4 bases, the J end lost 7 bases, and 23 bases lay between the germline ends. The CDR3 spans 16 residues. Germline lookup yields CDR1 SGHRS and CDR2 YFSETQ. In nucleotides, the CDR3 is TGCGCCAGCAGCCTGTCCGGGGGGCTAACCGGCTCTGGCTACACCTTC. This encodes CASSLSGGLTGSGYTF. The full variable domain, with the rest looked up from reference TRBV5-1 and TRBJ1-2, is KAGVTQTPRYLIKTRGQQVTLSCSPISGHRSVSWYQQTPGQGLQFLFEYFSETQRNKGNFPGRFSGRQFSNSRSEMNVSTLELGDSALYLCASSLSGGLTGSGYTFGSGTRLTVV.

This chain uses TRBV5-1 with TRBJ2-2; TRBD1 matches at 8 bases. J was trimmed by 6 bases and V by 2 bases; bases with no gene match: 6. From germline, CDR1 is SGHRS and CDR2 YFSETQ. The CDR3 totals 15 residues. In DNA, the CDR3 is TGCGCCAGCAGCTTTGACAGGGGTAAAGCCGGGGAGCTGTTTTTT. Translation gives CASSFDRGKAGELFF. The complete variable domain, with remaining parts taken from reference TRBV5-1 and TRBJ2-2, reads KAGVTQTPRYLIKTRGQQVTLSCSPISGHRSVSWYQQTPGQGLQFLFEYFSETQRNKGNFPGRFSGRQFSNSRSEMNVSTLELGDSALYLCASSFDRGKAGELFFGEGSRLTVL.

The genes are TRBV7-2 and TRBJ2-3, with D possibly being TRBD2 (5 bases). The CDR3 spans 16 residues. Trimming took off 2 bases at V and 0 bases at J, with 12 bases between the two ends. Germline V gene data show CDR1 as SGHTA and CDR2 as FQGNSA. The CDR3 nucleotides read TGTGCCAGCAGCTTAATCCGGCGGGTTAGCACAGATACGCAGTATTTT. Its translation: CASSLIRRVSTDTQYF.

CDR3: CASSRTGDHEQYF. The DNA of the CDR3 is TGTGCCAGCAGCCGGACAGGAGACCACGAGCAGTACTTC. The chain employs TRBV11-2 and TRBJ2-7, with 7 nucleotides matching TRBD1. Per germline, CDR1 SGHAT and CDR2 FQNNGV. V trimming: 5 bases; J trimming: 5 bases; junction bases outside the gene matches: 6. The CDR3 is 13 residues long.

This clone was found many times. The rearrangement uses TRBV19 and TRBJ2-4, with 10 bases that match TRBD1. Per germline, CDR1 LNHDA and CDR2 SQIVND (reference sequence). Trimming removed 3 bases from V and 7 bases from J; junction bases left unmatched: 6. The CDR3 extends over 15 amino acids. The CDR3 loop reads CASSILRQGANIQYF. The DNA of the CDR3 is TGTGCCAGTAGTATTTTAAGACAGGGGGCCAACATTCAGTACTTC. Filled out from reference TRBV19 and TRBJ2-4, the complete variable domain reads DGGITQSPKYLFRKEGQNVTLSCEQNLNHDAMYWYRQDPGQGLRLIYYSQIVNDFQKGDIAEGYSVSREKKESFPLTVTSAQKNPTAFYLCASSILRQGANIQYFGAGTRLSVL.

V usage is TRBV19 and J usage is TRBJ1-5, with D unclear. The ends were cut back, 1 base at V and 1 base at J, with 11 bases in the middle. CDR1 and CDR2 (germline): LNHDA, SQIVND (reference sequence). CDR3 length: 16 amino acids. The CDR3, as DNA: TGTGCCAGTAGTATAGTCGGGGTGGGCAGCAATCAGCCCCAGCATTTT. This gives the protein CASSIVGVGSNQPQHF.

J is TRBJ1-2 and V is TRBV5-1; D call uncertain. V lost 0 bases and J lost 4, with 13 bases in between. The CDR3 sequence is 15 residues long. The germline V gene has CDR1 SGHRS and CDR2 YFSETQ. CDR3 residues: CASSLGGFRSYGYTF. CDR3 DNA sequence: TGCGCCAGCAGCTTGGGAGGGTTTCGTAGCTATGGCTACACCTTC.

The table lists this clone with a count of one. CDR3 bases: TGTGCCAGCAGCTGGGGCCGCCGCAGCTCCTACGAGCAGTACTTC. It encodes CASSWGRRSSYEQYF. V gene TRBV5-8 combines with J gene TRBJ2-7; tentatively, D is TRBD1 (5 bases). This CDR3 is 15 amino acids long. The ends were cut back, 3 bases at V and 0 bases at J, with 13 bases in the middle. Looked up from germline, CDR1 is SGHTS and CDR2 is YDEGEE.

This sequence joins TRBV6-6 and TRBJ1-4; D perhaps matches TRBD1 (6 bases). The germline CDR1 and CDR2 sequences are MNHNY and SVGAGI (reference sequence). This CDR3 has 15 residues. The ends were cut back, 10 bases at V and 7 bases at J, with 22 bases in the middle. CDR3 region: CATMERNRVSEKLFF. The CDR3 coding sequence is TGTGCCACTATGGAAAGGAACAGGGTCAGTGAAAAACTGTTTTTT.

The gene calls are TRBV4-1 and TRBJ2-7; 11 nucleotides match TRBD2. The J segment lost 3 bases and the V segment lost 0 bases, leaving 1 base of the junction unmatched. CDR3 length: 15 residues. Germline CDR1 reads MGHRA; CDR2 reads YSYEKL. CDR3 sequence reads: CASSQEGTSGYEQYF. The CDR3 region has the DNA TGCGCCAGCAGCCAAGAAGGGACTAGCGGCTACGAGCAGTACTTC.

This chain connects TRBV19 to TRBJ2-7; 7 bases are a match to TRBD1. Germline trimming cut 7 bases from V and 0 bases from J; bases unmatched to any gene: 6. Germline values: CDR1 LNHDA, CDR2 SQIVND (reference sequence). This CDR3 has 14 residues. CDR3 coding DNA: TGTGCCAGTACCTCGACAGGGAGCTCCTACGAGCAGTACTTC. Amino acid sequence: CASTSTGSSYEQYF.

There are many counts of this clone. The J gene is TRBJ1-2, the V gene TRBV7-2; 10 bases line up with TRBD1. Per germline, CDR1 SGHTA and CDR2 FQGNSA. The V and J ends lost 4 bases and 7 bases, in that order; junction bases with no gene match: 12. This CDR3 is built from 16 residues. The CDR3 sequence: CASSSLTGGQSSGYTF. The CDR3 nucleotides are TGTGCCAGCAGCTCCCTGACAGGGGGCCAAAGCTCTGGCTACACCTTC.

V usage is TRBV7-2 and J usage is TRBJ1-1; D possibly corresponds to TRBD1 (6 bases). This CDR3 has 13 residues. The V end was cut by 7 bases, the J end by 3 bases, with 12 bases between. In germline, CDR1 is SGHTA, CDR2 FQGNSA. This chain's CDR3 is CASNARQDTEAFF. The CDR3 nucleotides read TGTGCCAGCAACGCTAGACAGGACACTGAAGCTTTCTTT.

The chain uses TRBV29-1 and TRBJ1-2; a weak D match, TRBD1 (6 bases). The length of the CDR3 is 12 residues. The V end lost 3 bases, the J end lost 8 bases, and 13 bases lay between the germline ends. Germline values: CDR1 SQVTM, CDR2 ANQGSEA. CDR3 nucleotide sequence: TGCAGCGTTGACAGGGGAAAGTACGGCTACACCTTC. Protein sequence: CSVDRGKYGYTF.

To note about this clone: This CDR3 is also generated by other DNA sequences in the sample. The V call is TRBV6-1, the J call TRBJ1-5, with a weak D call TRBD1 (6 bases). Germline lookup yields CDR1 MNHNS and CDR2 SASEGT. The CDR3 spans 13 residues. The V end lost 3 bases, the J end lost 6 bases, and 9 bases lay between the germline ends. CDR3 sequence: CASSDRGGQPQHF. CDR3 in DNA: TGTGCCAGCAGTGACAGGGGTGGTCAGCCCCAGCATTTT.

This clone is judged medium-sized. The chain couples TRBV19 to TRBJ2-2; D is undetermined. This CDR3 is 11 amino acids long. The germline V gene encodes CDR1 LNHDA and CDR2 SQIVND (reference sequence). The V end was cut by 8 bases, the J end by 7 bases, with 8 bases between. CDR3: CASLRNGELFF. DNA of the CDR3: TGTGCCAGTCTTAGAAACGGGGAGCTGTTTTTT.

This chain's CDR3 is CASSLRQGRRKDTQYF. The CDR3 bases are TGTGCCAGCAGCTTAAGACAGGGGCGGAGGAAAGATACGCAGTATTTT. The V gene is TRBV7-2, the J gene TRBJ2-3; 8 nucleotides line up with TRBD1. Trimming removed 2 bases from V and 5 bases from J; junction bases left unmatched: 9. The germline V gene encodes CDR1 SGHTA and CDR2 FQGNSA. The CDR3 consists of 16 residues.